The 16 T cell receptor beta chains given below trace back to one sample, sequenced in a study of T cells in Graves' hyperthyroidism and ophthalmopathy. RNA transcripts provided the source from which TCR beta CDR3 regions were amplified. Initially, a first-round RT-PCR of the TCR CDR3 employed the HTBI primer set. TCRdb itself ran the multiplex PCR reads through MiXCR, one entry per CDR3 protein. This table holds hundreds of thousands of distinct CDR3 sequences, 35% found once. Sequencing input: blood. The receptor source for this set is a woman between 40 and 55 years old with Graves' hyperthyroidism.

The chain uses TRBV7-9 and TRBJ1-1, with 7 bases lining up with TRBD1. V lost 5 bases and J lost 5; bases outside the gene matches: 14. Germline V lookup: CDR1 SEHNR, CDR2 FQNEAQ (reference sequence). The length of the CDR3 is 16 residues. In DNA, the CDR3 is TGTGCCAGCAGCCCAAATAAGAACAGGGGATTAACTGAAGCTTTCTTT. Protein product: CASSPNKNRGLTEAFF.

The gene calls are TRBV19 and TRBJ2-7, with TRBD2 matching over 7 bases. The CDR3 runs to 13 residues. Per the germline V gene, CDR1 is LNHDA and CDR2 is SQIVND (reference sequence). V shed 3 bases and J 3 bases; nucleotides not matched to a gene: 2. The CDR3 loop is CASSILADYEQYF. CDR3 in DNA: TGTGCCAGTAGTATCCTAGCGGACTACGAGCAGTACTTC.

The chain has TRBV12-3 or TRBV12-4 and TRBJ1-5; 7 bases match TRBD1. The V and J ends lost 4 bases and 9 bases, in that order; junction bases with no gene match: 6. This CDR3 is 13 amino acids long. The CDR3 region is CASSWEGAPPQHF. CDR3 DNA sequence: TGTGCCAGCAGTTGGGAGGGGGCTCCGCCCCAGCATTTT.

The rearrangement links TRBV19 to TRBJ1-1, with D maybe TRBD1 (6 bases). CDR3 length: 13 amino acids. Germline V gene sequence: CDR1 LNHDA, CDR2 SQIVND (reference sequence). The germline V and J ends were trimmed by 5 bases and 3 bases, with 10 bases remaining between them. The CDR3 coding sequence is TGTGCCAGTAGTCCCTACAGGGACACTGAAGCTTTCTTT. It specifies CASSPYRDTEAFF.

This clonotype was counted ten times or more. This chain uses TRBV12-3 or TRBV12-4 with TRBJ1-2, with TRBD1 identical over 9 bases. The CDR3 extends over 14 amino acids. With 4 bases clipped from V and 8 bases from J, the junction kept 8 bases outside the gene matches. The CDR3 DNA reads TGTGCCAGCAGTTCCCCGGGACAGGGTGCCGGCTACACCTTC. Protein product: CASSSPGQGAGYTF.

Comments on this clonotype: One end of the junction does not line up with germline, which may come from a read error. This chain links TRBV6-1 with TRBJ2-6; D remains unclear. The germline gives CDR1 MNHNS, CDR2 SASEGT. This CDR3 comprises 15 residues. CDR3 nucleotide sequence: TGTGCCGGCAGCCGCGGTGGGTCTGGGGCCAACGTCCTGACTTTC. Translated, it gives CAGSRGGSGANVLTF.

The rearrangement links TRBV6-5 to TRBJ1-5, with D possibly TRBD1 on 5 matching bases. This CDR3 is 16 amino acids long. Germline V gene sequence: CDR1 MNHEY, CDR2 SVGAGI. V lost 3 bases, J lost 0 bases, and 12 bases lay in between. In nucleotides, the CDR3 is TGTGCCAGCAGTTATCGGGAGGGGAGTAGCAATCAGCCCCAGCATTTT. Translated, it gives CASSYREGSSNQPQHF.

This clonotype was observed many times. V usage is TRBV7-8 and J usage is TRBJ1-2; D gene ambiguous. The germline V and J ends were trimmed by 5 bases and 7 bases, with 14 bases remaining between them. This CDR3 region has 13 residues. Germline-derived CDR1 and CDR2 are SGHVS and FQNEAQ. CDR3 bases: TGTGCCAGCAGCCCAGAGACCAACGGTGGCTACACCTTC. It yields the protein CASSPETNGGYTF.

This clonotype appeared many times. V and J are TRBV24-1 and TRBJ2-2; perhaps TRBD1 as D (6 bases). V lost 9 bases, J lost 3 bases, and 10 bases lay in between. The germline CDR1 and CDR2 sequences are KGHDR and SFDVKD. This CDR3 spans 13 amino acids. The DNA for the CDR3 is TGTGCCACCGGCAGGGGAGACACCGGGGAGCTGTTTTTT. This codes for CATGRGDTGELFF.

Details on this clonotype: Mismatch with germline at one junction end may stem from a read error. The CDR3 sequence: CASSYDTEASF. The DNA for the CDR3 is TGTGCCAGCAGTTATGACACTGAAGCTTCCTTT. The chain employs TRBV6-5 and TRBJ1-1; D uncertain. CDR1 and CDR2 (germline): MNHEY, SVGAGI. This CDR3 spans 11 amino acids.

V usage is TRBV28 and J usage is TRBJ2-5, with D perhaps TRBD1 or TRBD2 (5 bases each). Trimming pared 10 bases from V and 5 bases from J, leaving 11 bases between. CDR1 and CDR2 (germline): MDHEN, SYDVKM. The length of the CDR3 is 11 residues. CDR3 protein: CATGLVETQYF. The CDR3 coding sequence is TGTGCCACGGGGCTGGTGGAGACCCAGTACTTC. Filled out from reference TRBV28 and TRBJ2-5, the complete variable domain reads DVKVTQSSRYLVKRTGEKVFLECVQDMDHENMFWYRQDPGLGLRLIYFSYDVKMKEKGDIPEGYSVSREKKERFSLILESASTNQTSMYLCATGLVETQYFGPGTRLLVL.

Comments on this clonotype: Possible read error: a much larger clone is one base away. CDR3: CSARAGTEAFF. CDR3 in DNA: TGCAGTGCTAGGGCAGGGACTGAAGCTTTCTTT. V and J are TRBV20-1 and TRBJ1-1; D might be TRBD1 (5 bases). This CDR3 has 11 amino acids. CDR1 is DFQATT, CDR2 SNEGSKA, per germline (reference sequence). Trimming left V 3 bases short and J 5 bases short, with 7 bases between.

The chain employs TRBV10-3 and TRBJ2-7; possibly TRBD1 for D (6 bases). Per germline, CDR1 ENHRY and CDR2 SYGVKD. The CDR3 spans 13 residues. V lost 7 bases, J lost 0 bases, and 10 bases lay in between. The CDR3 DNA sequence: TGTGCCATCATGACAGGTGCCTCCTACGAGCAGTACTTC. It yields the protein CAIMTGASYEQYF.

V is TRBV29-1 and J is TRBJ1-2; D remains unclear. V was shortened by 0 bases and J by 3 bases, with 2 bases between the two germline ends. CDR1 and CDR2 (germline): SQVTM, ANQGSEA. This CDR3 is built from 11 residues. CDR3 amino acids: CSVEDYYGYTF. In DNA, the CDR3 is TGCAGCGTTGAAGACTACTATGGCTACACCTTC.

This clonotype was detected ten times or more. The CDR3 DNA follows: TGTGCCAGTAGTATCGGGACAGTGTTTTATGGCTACACCTTC. The encoded protein is CASSIGTVFYGYTF. The chain combines TRBV19 with TRBJ1-2; 7 nucleotides match TRBD1. Germline loops: CDR1 LNHDA, CDR2 SQIVND (reference sequence). The CDR3 runs 14 residues. With V trimmed by 3 bases and J by 5 bases, 6 bases remained unmatched.

The chain employs TRBV20-1 and TRBJ2-7; 12 bases match TRBD2. V lost 3 bases to trimming and J lost 7 bases; unmatched junction nucleotides: 7. CDR3 length: 14 amino acids. Germline V lookup: CDR1 DFQATT, CDR2 SNEGSKA (reference sequence). This CDR3 reads CSASLLAGGQEQYF. CDR3 sequence (DNA): TGCAGTGCTAGTCTGCTAGCGGGGGGGCAAGAGCAGTACTTC.